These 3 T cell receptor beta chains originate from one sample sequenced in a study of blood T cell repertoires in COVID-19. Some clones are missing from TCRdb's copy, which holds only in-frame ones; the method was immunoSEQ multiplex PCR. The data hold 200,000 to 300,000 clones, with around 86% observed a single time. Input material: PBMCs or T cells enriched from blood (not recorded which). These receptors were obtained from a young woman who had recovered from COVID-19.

Written as DNA, the CDR3 is TGTGCCAGCAGACAGGGGAAAGATCAGCCCCAGCATTTT. This sequence encodes CASRQGKDQPQHF. This chain connects TRBV25-1 to TRBJ1-5, with 7 nucleotides matching TRBD1. The CDR3 length is 13 residues. J was trimmed by 5 bases and V by 6 bases; bases with no gene match: 4. Germline V gene sequence: CDR1 MGHDK, CDR2 SYGVNS. The full variable domain, its missing parts supplied by reference TRBV25-1 and TRBJ1-5, is EADIYQTPRYLVIGTGKKITLECSQTMGHDKMYWYQQDPGMELHLIHYSYGVNSTEKGDLSSESTVSRIRTEHFPLTLESARPSHTSQYLCASRQGKDQPQHFGDGTRLSIL.

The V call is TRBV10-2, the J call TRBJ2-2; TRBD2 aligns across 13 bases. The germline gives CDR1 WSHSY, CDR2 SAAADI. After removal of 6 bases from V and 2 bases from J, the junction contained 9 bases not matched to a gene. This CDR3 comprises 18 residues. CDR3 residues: CASSPGLGLAGNTGELFF. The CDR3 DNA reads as TGCGCCAGCAGCCCCGGTTTGGGACTAGCGGGAAACACCGGGGAGCTGTTTTTT.

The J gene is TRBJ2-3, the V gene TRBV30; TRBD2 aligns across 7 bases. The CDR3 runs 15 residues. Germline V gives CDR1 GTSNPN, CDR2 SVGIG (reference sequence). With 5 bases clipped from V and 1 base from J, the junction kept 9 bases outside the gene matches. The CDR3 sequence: CAWEGGAGRTDTQYF. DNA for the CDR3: TGTGCCTGGGAGGGTGGAGCGGGACGCACAGATACGCAGTATTTT.